Sequencing of this TCR beta chain was carried out in a study of regulatory T cells in long-lasting Graves disease. This clonotype has at least ten counts. CDR3 regions were amplified by Arm-PCR using iRepertoire HTBI primers to build TCR beta libraries. A single record per CDR3 protein comes from TCRdb applying MiXCR to the multiplex PCR reads. Of a few hundred thousand distinct CDR3 sequences in the sample, 13% were seen once. Germline V CDR1 and CDR2: DFQATT, SNEGSKA (reference sequence). The germline V and J ends were trimmed by 5 bases and 4 bases, with 20 bases remaining between them. The CDR3 totals 15 residues. Time point described: newly diagnosed GD, antithyroid drugs for less than 3 months. Researchers made the TCR library from RNA that was extracted from PBMCs. These data also featured in a second study, about T cells in Graves' hyperthyroidism and ophthalmopathy.

The V call is TRBV20-1, the J call TRBJ1-1, with D hard to call. The sequence was collected from a man in his thirties or forties with Graves disease. The specimen was peripheral blood mononuclear cells (PBMCs), collected at new diagnosis, from a patient treated with antithyroid drugs. The DNA for the CDR3 is TGCAGTGCTGTGTCAGCCCTCCGGGGAGGCACTGAAGCTTTCTTT. This translates into CSAVSALRGGTEAFF.